This T cell receptor (beta chain) is from a study of response to subunit inactivated influenza vaccine. TCRdb ran MiXCR on the RT-PCR reads and lists one entry per CDR3 protein. The sample includes just under 550,000 distinct CDR3 sequences, under 30% of them seen just once. Separately, the same data were catalogued under a study of T cells expressing NK-cell markers. That work adds: Synthesis of TCR beta cDNA relied on 5'RACE template switching carrying UMIs. Source material for TCR beta repertoires consisted of sorted CD3+CD56+NKG2C+, CD3+CD56+NKG2C- and CD3+CD56-NKG2C+ T cells. Just one sequenced donor of eight was HCMV-seronegative, while seven were seropositive. Uncertainty persisted over the HCMV specificity of expanded NKG2C+ T cell clones.

The material sequenced was CD4+ T cells sorted from PBMCs, taken about 13 days after vaccination. This receptor was identified in a man in his fifties who received an inactivated influenza vaccine.

DNA of the CDR3: TGCAGCGTTGAAGGTACGGCAGGTGAAGCTTTCTTT. This codes for CSVEGTAGEAFF. The chain carries TRBV29-1 and TRBJ1-1; D not certain. The CDR3 length is 12 residues. The germline V gene has CDR1 SQVTM and CDR2 ANQGSEA. Trimming cost V 1 base and J 7 bases, with 10 bases left between them.